Shown below are 32 T cell receptor beta chains from a single sample sequenced in a study of cytomegalovirus exposure and HLA in healthy donors. Primers included in the PCR were 60 Vbeta and 13 Jbeta primers. The protocol was immunoSEQ multiplex PCR, while the TCRdb copy is restricted to in-frame clones and leaves out a portion. The repertoire consists of 120,000 to 150,000 clones, with approximately 72% occurring once and the leading ten covering 6.5%. The sequenced material came from PBMCs. The receptor set was obtained from a woman aged 55-70 years in good health and CMV-seronegative.

The chain combines TRBV7-2 with TRBJ2-5; D uncertain. The CDR3 has 12 amino acids. V was clipped by 1 base and J by 5 bases, with 5 bases between them. Germline V lookup: CDR1 SGHTA, CDR2 FQGNSA. The CDR3 loop reads CASSLDMETQYF. CDR3 nucleotide sequence: TGTGCCAGCAGCTTAGACATGGAGACCCAGTACTTC.

This clone was counted between two and nine times. The V and J genes are TRBV9 and TRBJ2-1; TRBD2 might be the D (6 bases). V dropped 4 bases and J dropped 8 bases, with 22 bases sitting between them. Germline assignment: CDR1 SGDLS and CDR2 YYNGEE. The CDR3 extends over 16 amino acids. For the CDR3, the DNA is TGTGCCAGCAGCCTCCGACCCGGGACTTCAACTGATGAGCAGTTCTTC. Translation: CASSLRPGTSTDEQFF.

Here the CDR3 reads CASSAARLAGELAKNIQYF. CDR3 nucleotides: TGTGCCAGTAGTGCCGCGCGACTAGCGGGAGAGCTAGCCAAAAACATTCAGTACTTC. V usage is TRBV19 and J usage is TRBJ2-4; the match to TRBD2 covers 12 bases. Germline lookup yields CDR1 LNHDA and CDR2 SQIVND (reference sequence). V shed 5 bases, J shed 0 bases, and the junction held 11 bases outside the gene matches. The CDR3 contains 19 residues.

The gene calls are TRBV6-6 and TRBJ1-5; D not resolved. The CDR3 length is 13 residues. V was trimmed by 0 bases and J by 5 bases, leaving 5 bases between them. CDR1 is MNHNY, CDR2 SVGAGI, per germline (reference sequence). CDR3 sequence reads: CASSYSRDQPQHF. The DNA for the CDR3 is TGTGCCAGCAGTTACTCGCGGGATCAGCCCCAGCATTTT.

The chain joins TRBV5-4 to TRBJ2-5, with no clear D. V was shortened by 5 bases and J by 5 bases, with 7 bases between the two germline ends. The CDR3 sequence is 11 residues long. Germline V gene lookup returns CDR1 SGHNT and CDR2 YYREEE (reference sequence). The CDR3 protein is CASSVEETQYF. CDR3 nucleotide sequence: TGTGCCAGCAGTGTGGAGGAGACCCAGTACTTC.

This clone showed up just a few times. This rearrangement joins TRBV20-1 to TRBJ1-6, with a tentative D call TRBD1 (5 bases). The CDR3 spans 10 residues. The germline V gene encodes CDR1 DFQATT and CDR2 SNEGSKA (reference sequence). V lost 5 bases to trimming and J lost 16 bases, with 12 bases between them. The CDR3 is CSAGAPGLHF. The CDR3 nucleotides read TGCAGTGCTGGGGCCCCAGGACTCCACTTT.

For the CDR3, the DNA is TGTGCCAGCAGTTTGGACGTGGGGGGGGATACGCAGTATTTT. Its protein product is CASSLDVGGDTQYF. The rearrangement joins TRBV7-2 to TRBJ2-3; 7 nucleotides agree with TRBD2. CDR3 size: 14 residues. V trimming: 6 bases; J trimming: 6 bases; junction bases outside the gene matches: 9. Per germline, CDR1 SGHTA and CDR2 FQGNSA.

V usage is TRBV5-6 and J usage is TRBJ1-2; 7 positions agree with TRBD1. V was clipped by 4 bases and J by 4 bases; unmatched bases: 7. Germline assignment: CDR1 SGHDT and CDR2 YYEEEE. The CDR3 is made up of 14 amino acids. DNA for the CDR3: TGTGCCAGCAGCCACGGGACAGCCCTCTATGGCTACACCTTC. As protein: CASSHGTALYGYTF.

The chain couples TRBV19 to TRBJ2-7; maybe TRBD2 (6 bases). This CDR3 comprises 14 residues. From germline, CDR1 is LNHDA and CDR2 SQIVND (reference sequence). Trimming took off 5 bases at V and 7 bases at J, with 18 bases between the two ends. The CDR3 here is CASSGGSRLLEQYF. CDR3 in DNA: TGTGCCAGTAGTGGGGGGAGCCGGCTTTTGGAGCAGTACTTC.

The V gene is TRBV7-2, the J gene TRBJ2-1, with TRBD2 matching 14 bases. V lost 3 bases, J lost 12 bases, and 7 bases stayed unmatched. In germline, CDR1 is SGHTA, CDR2 FQGNSA. The CDR3 length is 15 residues. The CDR3 here is CASSFGTSGSGGQFF. The CDR3 DNA follows: TGTGCCAGCAGCTTCGGGACTAGCGGGAGTGGGGGGCAGTTCTTC. The whole variable domain, remainder taken from reference TRBV7-2 and TRBJ2-1, is GAGVSQSPSNKVTEKGKDVELRCDPISGHTALYWYRQSLGQGLEFLIYFQGNSAPDKSGLPSDRFSAERTGGSVSTLTIQRTQQEDSAVYLCASSFGTSGSGGQFFGPGTRLTVL.

CDR3 sequence: CASSKRGQGDSDTQYF. The CDR3 nucleotides read TGTGCCAGCAGCAAAAGAGGACAGGGGGATTCAGATACGCAGTATTTT. V is TRBV7-6 and J is TRBJ2-3; the match to TRBD1 covers 10 bases. Germline V gene lookup returns CDR1 SGHVS and CDR2 FNYEAQ. V shed 5 bases, J shed 4 bases, and the junction held 9 bases outside the gene matches. This CDR3 contains 16 residues.

This clone was seen a handful of times. The genes are TRBV29-1 and TRBJ2-2; D possibly corresponds to TRBD2 (5 bases). Looked up from germline, CDR1 is SQVTM and CDR2 is ANQGSEA. The CDR3 is 11 residues long. V lost 4 bases and J lost 7, with 7 bases in between. The CDR3 spells CSVGGRGELFF. CDR3 nucleotide sequence: TGCAGCGTTGGAGGGCGCGGGGAGCTGTTTTTT.

This clone was seen a few times. This chain links TRBV6-1 with TRBJ2-7, with a weak D call TRBD2 (6 bases). CDR3 length: 14 residues. Looked up from germline, CDR1 is MNHNS and CDR2 is SASEGT. Trimming shortened V by 1 base and J by 2 bases, and 9 bases separated the two germline ends. The CDR3, as DNA: TGTGCCAGCAGTGAAGGCGGGGCAACCTACGAGCAGTACTTC. Protein product: CASSEGGATYEQYF.

V and J are TRBV13 and TRBJ2-2; 10 positions match TRBD2. The CDR3 is 18 amino acids. J lost 0 bases, V lost 2 bases, and 6 bases had no gene match. Germline CDR1 is PRHDT and CDR2 is FYEKMQ (reference sequence). The CDR3 bases are TGTGCCAGCAGCTTACGGCTAGCGGGAGTCGCGAACACCGGGGAGCTGTTTTTT. It codes for CASSLRLAGVANTGELFF.

As regards this clone: The junction shows a germline mismatch at one end, possibly a read error. The rearrangement uses TRBV7-9 and TRBJ2-1; 13 nucleotides align to TRBD2. Germline assignment: CDR1 SEHNR and CDR2 FQNEAQ (reference sequence). The CDR3 length is 15 residues. CDR3 sequence reads: CSSSFGLAGVDEQFF. DNA of the CDR3: TGTTCCAGCAGCTTCGGACTAGCGGGAGTCGATGAGCAGTTCTTC.

The rearrangement joins TRBV6-4 to TRBJ2-1; 7 nucleotides align to TRBD2. The trim removed 6 bases at V and 3 bases at J, leaving 2 bases unmatched. This CDR3 is 13 amino acids long. Germline CDR1 reads MRHNA; CDR2 reads SNTAGT. The CDR3 region has the DNA TGTGCCAGCAGCGGGACTATCTACAATGAGCAGTTCTTC. As protein: CASSGTIYNEQFF.

Only a few counts were recorded for this clone. V usage is TRBV7-8 and J usage is TRBJ1-6, with D tentatively TRBD1 (5 bases). V lost 6 bases and J 7 bases, leaving 13 bases between the germline ends. The CDR3 is made up of 14 amino acids. CDR1 is SGHVS and CDR2 is FQNEAQ in the germline V gene. The CDR3 sequence: CASRMDTLNSPLHF. CDR3 nucleotides: TGTGCCAGCAGAATGGACACCCTCAATTCACCCCTCCACTTT.

The chain combines TRBV5-1 with TRBJ2-1; 14 bases are a match to TRBD2. Germline V gives CDR1 SGHRS, CDR2 YFSETQ. The V segment lost 4 bases and the J segment 7 bases; nucleotides outside the gene matches: 10. The CDR3 consists of 17 residues. The CDR3: CASSTGTSGSLGNEQFF. The CDR3 nucleotides are TGCGCCAGCAGCACGGGGACTAGCGGGAGTTTGGGGAATGAGCAGTTCTTC.

The rearrangement uses TRBV6-6 and TRBJ2-3; no firm D call. Germline loops: CDR1 MNHNY, CDR2 SVGAGI (reference sequence). The V gene lost 6 bases and the J gene lost 3 bases, with 7 bases spanning the gap. This CDR3 has 12 residues. The chain's CDR3 is CASSPGTDTQYF. The CDR3 DNA reads as TGTGCCAGCAGCCCCGGTACAGATACGCAGTATTTT.

The chain carries TRBV6-1 and TRBJ1-6; weak D call: TRBD1 (6 bases). Trimming cost V 4 bases and J 8 bases, with 9 bases left between them. The CDR3 totals 13 residues. Per the germline V gene, CDR1 is MNHNS and CDR2 is SASEGT. The DNA for the CDR3 is TGTGCCAGCAGTGTTCGGACAGATTCACCCCTCCACTTT. This encodes CASSVRTDSPLHF.

The rearrangement links TRBV4-3 to TRBJ2-3, with 12 bases matching TRBD2. CDR1 LGHNA and CDR2 YSLEER come from the germline V gene. V was clipped by 5 bases and J by 8 bases; unmatched bases: 8. CDR3 length: 15 residues. The CDR3 region has the DNA TGCGCCAGCAGCTCCCGACTAGCGGGAGAGTTTACGCAGTATTTT. Its translation: CASSSRLAGEFTQYF.

This chain links TRBV7-2 with TRBJ2-2; no definite D call. Germline V lookup: CDR1 SGHTA, CDR2 FQGNSA. Trimming took 3 bases from V and 6 from J, leaving 8 bases between them. There are 13 residues in the CDR3. For the CDR3, the DNA is TGTGCCAGCAGCTTCTCAGGTGCCGGGGAGCTGTTTTTT. Protein: CASSFSGAGELFF.

The rearrangement joins TRBV9 to TRBJ2-3; D gene uncertain. Trimming shortened V by 0 bases and J by 1 base, and 3 bases separated the two germline ends. The CDR3 spans 13 residues. Germline CDR1 SGDLS, CDR2 YYNGEE. CDR3 sequence: CASSVGGTDTQYF. For the CDR3, the DNA is TGTGCCAGCAGCGTAGGAGGCACAGATACGCAGTATTTT.

The chain couples TRBV11-2 to TRBJ1-6, with D unclear. Between the trimmed V and J ends, which lost 0 bases and 0 bases, there was a span of 12 bases. There are 18 residues in the CDR3. Germline V CDR1 and CDR2: SGHAT, FQNNGV. CDR3 DNA: TGTGCCAGCAGCTTAGAAGGTTCAGGTAGCTCCTATAATTCACCCCTCCACTTT. Its protein product is CASSLEGSGSSYNSPLHF.

This clone was picked up one time. The chain employs TRBV27 and TRBJ2-7; D might be TRBD1 (6 bases). The V gene's germline CDR1 is MNHEY and CDR2 SMNVEV (reference sequence). Trimming left V 6 bases short and J 5 bases short, with 17 bases between. The CDR3 loop spans 14 amino acids. The CDR3 DNA sequence: TGTGCCAGCAGCCGACCCGGGACATCCGACGAGCAGTACTTC. Its protein product is CASSRPGTSDEQYF.

V and J are TRBV19 and TRBJ2-5; a possible D gene is TRBD2 (5 bases). CDR1 is LNHDA, CDR2 SQIVND, per germline (reference sequence). Trimming stripped 7 bases from V and 2 bases from J, with 14 bases between. The CDR3 spans 14 residues. The CDR3 bases are TGTGCCAGTAAGAGGGCAGATCCTCAAGAGACCCAGTACTTC. Its protein product is CASKRADPQETQYF.

The chain has TRBV7-8 and TRBJ2-6; tentatively, D is TRBD2 (5 bases). Trimming removed 5 bases at V and 0 bases at J, with 11 bases between. Germline V CDR1 and CDR2: SGHVS, FQNEAQ. This CDR3 region has 16 residues. CDR3 sequence reads: CASSPGVLSGANVLTF. The DNA of the CDR3 is TGTGCCAGCAGCCCCGGGGTCCTCTCTGGGGCCAACGTCCTGACTTTC.

The chain recombines TRBV5-1 with TRBJ2-2; 8 bases match TRBD1. The CDR3 runs to 16 residues. The J segment lost 1 base and the V segment lost 2 bases, leaving 4 bases of the junction unmatched. CDR1 is SGHRS and CDR2 is YFSETQ in the germline V gene. Here the CDR3 reads CASSFGQGLNTGELFF. CDR3 nucleotide sequence: TGCGCCAGCAGCTTCGGACAGGGACTGAACACCGGGGAGCTGTTTTTT. Full variable domain (rest looked up from reference TRBV5-1 and TRBJ2-2): KAGVTQTPRYLIKTRGQQVTLSCSPISGHRSVSWYQQTPGQGLQFLFEYFSETQRNKGNFPGRFSGRQFSNSRSEMNVSTLELGDSALYLCASSFGQGLNTGELFFGEGSRLTVL.

The CDR3 is CAIRQGLNTEAFF. The CDR3 DNA reads TGTGCCATCAGACAGGGGTTGAACACTGAAGCTTTCTTT. The chain couples TRBV10-3 to TRBJ1-1, with 7 nucleotides matching TRBD1. Per germline, CDR1 ENHRY and CDR2 SYGVKD. Trimming took 6 bases from V and 0 from J; bases not matched to a gene: 1. This CDR3 has 13 amino acids.

The chain carries TRBV19 and TRBJ2-2, with 16 bases aligning to TRBD2. CDR1 and CDR2 from the germline V gene are LNHDA and SQIVND (reference sequence). The CDR3 contains 15 residues. Trimming removed 9 bases from V and 7 bases from J; junction bases left unmatched: 5. This CDR3 reads CASGTSGGVSGELFF. CDR3 in DNA: TGTGCCAGCGGGACTAGCGGGGGGGTTAGCGGGGAGCTGTTTTTT. The whole variable domain, remainder taken from reference TRBV19 and TRBJ2-2, is DGGITQSPKYLFRKEGQNVTLSCEQNLNHDAMYWYRQDPGQGLRLIYYSQIVNDFQKGDIAEGYSVSREKKESFPLTVTSAQKNPTAFYLCASGTSGGVSGELFFGEGSRLTVL.

This chain joins TRBV7-2 and TRBJ2-7; the match to TRBD1 covers 8 bases. Trimming removed 1 base from V and 2 bases from J; junction bases left unmatched: 1. There are 14 residues in the CDR3. Germline values: CDR1 SGHTA, CDR2 FQGNSA. The CDR3 reads CASSLGTGPYEQYF. CDR3 DNA: TGTGCCAGCAGCTTAGGGACAGGGCCCTACGAGCAGTACTTC.

The CDR3 DNA sequence: TGTGCCAGCAGCCCCGTCCTGGATACGCAGTATTTT. Its protein is CASSPVLDTQYF. The V gene is TRBV7-8, the J gene TRBJ2-3; D remains ambiguous. Germline loops: CDR1 SGHVS, CDR2 FQNEAQ. V shed 5 bases and J shed 6 bases, with 9 bases lying between them. This CDR3 is built from 12 residues.